Shown below are 8 T cell receptor beta chains from a single sample sequenced in a study of shared clonotypes between healthy human individuals. Clones were read by immunoSEQ multiplex PCR, and TCRdb kept only the in-frame ones, dropping some. The sample lists approximately 350,000 clones; about 96% were seen once. Sequencing was carried out using memory CD8+ T cells sorted from blood. Subset indicated: CD45RO+ cells pooled with CCR7-negative TemRA cells. Every receptor here comes from a man aged 30 to 45 in good health.

The chain carries TRBV6-1 and TRBJ1-4, with TRBD1 identical over 8 bases. V trimming: 6 bases; J trimming: 5 bases; junction bases outside the gene matches: 5. This CDR3 has 14 amino acids. CDR1 and CDR2 from the germline V gene are MNHNS and SASEGT. CDR3 in DNA: TGTGCCAGCAGGGGGGACAGGAGAAATGAAAAACTGTTTTTT. This encodes CASRGDRRNEKLFF.

J is TRBJ2-3 and V is TRBV9; D not resolved. Trimming shortened V by 4 bases and J by 0 bases, and 6 bases separated the two germline ends. CDR3 length equals 13 residues. Germline CDR1 is SGDLS and CDR2 is YYNGEE. The CDR3 protein is CASSPTSTDTQYF. CDR3 DNA: TGTGCCAGCAGCCCCACTAGCACAGATACGCAGTATTTT.

The chain couples TRBV2 to TRBJ2-7; 7 positions agree with TRBD1. V lost 6 bases and J lost 2; bases outside the gene matches: 28. The germline V gene has CDR1 SNHLY and CDR2 FYNNEI. There are 21 residues in the CDR3. The CDR3 sequence: CASREGWGLLQGKGPTYEQYF. CDR3 bases: TGTGCCAGCAGAGAGGGGTGGGGCCTCTTACAGGGGAAAGGGCCCACCTACGAGCAGTACTTC.

This chain joins TRBV5-4 and TRBJ2-7; TRBD2 might be the D (6 bases). This CDR3 contains 15 residues. Trimming cost V 1 base and J 0 bases, with 11 bases left between them. Per the germline V gene, CDR1 is SGHNT and CDR2 is YYREEE (reference sequence). The CDR3 coding sequence is TGTGCCAGCAGCTTGTTTGGGGGGAGCTCCTACGAGCAGTACTTC. It translates to CASSLFGGSSYEQYF.

This chain uses TRBV19 with TRBJ1-4; D gene uncertain. The germline CDR1 and CDR2 sequences are LNHDA and SQIVND (reference sequence). The CDR3 is made up of 14 amino acids. V was clipped by 2 bases and J by 0 bases, with 4 bases between them. The CDR3 is CASSIFATNEKLFF. In nucleotides, the CDR3 is TGTGCCAGTAGTATATTTGCAACTAATGAAAAACTGTTTTTT.

V gene TRBV5-5 combines with J gene TRBJ1-2; D gene ambiguous. V was clipped by 4 bases and J by 2 bases, with 9 bases between them. CDR1 is SGHKS and CDR2 is YYEKEE in the germline V gene (reference sequence). This CDR3 comprises 13 residues. The CDR3 coding sequence is TGTGCCAGCAGCCCTGGCGGAAACTATGGCTACACCTTC. This translates into CASSPGGNYGYTF.

This chain joins TRBV2 and TRBJ1-4; D ambiguous. Trimming took off 4 bases at V and 0 bases at J, with 6 bases between the two ends. Per germline, CDR1 SNHLY and CDR2 FYNNEI. The CDR3 is 14 amino acids. CDR3 amino acids: CASSAHTTNEKLFF. The CDR3 nucleotides read TGTGCCAGCAGTGCACACACAACTAATGAAAAACTGTTTTTT. The whole variable domain, remainder taken from reference TRBV2 and TRBJ1-4, is EPEVTQTPSHQVTQMGQEVILRCVPISNHLYFYWYRQILGQKVEFLVSFYNNEISEKSEIFDDQFSVERPDGSNFTLKIRSTKLEDSAMYFCASSAHTTNEKLFFGSGTQLSVL.

The chain couples TRBV28 to TRBJ1-2; 10 nucleotides match TRBD1. This CDR3 contains 14 residues. After removal of 5 bases from V and 1 base from J, the junction contained 1 base not matched to a gene. Germline V gives CDR1 MDHEN, CDR2 SYDVKM. The DNA of the CDR3 is TGTGCCAGCAGTGGGACAGGGGTTAACTATGGCTACACCTTC. Its protein is CASSGTGVNYGYTF.